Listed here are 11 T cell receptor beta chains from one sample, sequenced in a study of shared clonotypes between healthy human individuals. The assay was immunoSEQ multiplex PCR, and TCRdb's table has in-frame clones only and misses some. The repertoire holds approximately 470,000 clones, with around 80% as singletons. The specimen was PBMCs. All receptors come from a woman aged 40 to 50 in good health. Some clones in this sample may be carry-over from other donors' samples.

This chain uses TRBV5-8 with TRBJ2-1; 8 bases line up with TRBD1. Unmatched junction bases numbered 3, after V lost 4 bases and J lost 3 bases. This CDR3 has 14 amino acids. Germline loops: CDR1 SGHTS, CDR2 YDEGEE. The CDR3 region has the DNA TGTGCCAGCAGCCGCACAGGGGGCTACAATGAGCAGTTCTTC. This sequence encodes CASSRTGGYNEQFF.

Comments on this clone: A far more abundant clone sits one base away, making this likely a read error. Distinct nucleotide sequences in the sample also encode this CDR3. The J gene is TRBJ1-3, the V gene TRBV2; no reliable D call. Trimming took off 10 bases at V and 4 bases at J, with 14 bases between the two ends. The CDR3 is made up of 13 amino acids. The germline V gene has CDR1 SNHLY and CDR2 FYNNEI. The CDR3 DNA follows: TGTGCCACCCAGGCCCGCTCCGGAAACACCATATATTTT. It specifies CATQARSGNTIYF.

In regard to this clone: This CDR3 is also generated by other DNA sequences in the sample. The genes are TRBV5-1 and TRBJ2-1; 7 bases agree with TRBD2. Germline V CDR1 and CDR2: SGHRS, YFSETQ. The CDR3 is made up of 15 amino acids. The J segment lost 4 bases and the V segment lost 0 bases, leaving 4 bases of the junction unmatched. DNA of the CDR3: TGCGCCAGCAGCTTGGGGCTAGCGGTTTACAATGAGCAGTTCTTC. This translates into CASSLGLAVYNEQFF. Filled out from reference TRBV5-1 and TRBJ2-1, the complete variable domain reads KAGVTQTPRYLIKTRGQQVTLSCSPISGHRSVSWYQQTPGQGLQFLFEYFSETQRNKGNFPGRFSGRQFSNSRSEMNVSTLELGDSALYLCASSLGLAVYNEQFFGPGTRLTVL.

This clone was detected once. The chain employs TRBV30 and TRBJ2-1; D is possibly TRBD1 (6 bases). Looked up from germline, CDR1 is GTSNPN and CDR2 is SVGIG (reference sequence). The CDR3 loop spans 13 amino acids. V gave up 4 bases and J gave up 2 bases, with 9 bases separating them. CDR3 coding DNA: TGTGCCTGGAACAGGGACCCCTACAATGAGCAGTTCTTC. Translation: CAWNRDPYNEQFF.

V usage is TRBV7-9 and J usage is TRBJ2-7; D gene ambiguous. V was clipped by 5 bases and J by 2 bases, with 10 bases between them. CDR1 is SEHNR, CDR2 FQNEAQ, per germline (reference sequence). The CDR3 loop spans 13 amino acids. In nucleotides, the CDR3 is TGTGCCAGCAGCCTAGAGTTGACCTACGAGCAGTACTTC. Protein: CASSLELTYEQYF.

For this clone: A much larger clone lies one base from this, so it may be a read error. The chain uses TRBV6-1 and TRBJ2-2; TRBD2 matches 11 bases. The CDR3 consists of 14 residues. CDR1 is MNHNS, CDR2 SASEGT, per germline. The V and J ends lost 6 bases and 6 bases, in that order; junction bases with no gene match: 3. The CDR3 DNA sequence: TGTGCCAGCAGCCCGGGACTAGCGGCCGGGGAGCTGTTTTTT. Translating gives CASSPGLAAGELFF.

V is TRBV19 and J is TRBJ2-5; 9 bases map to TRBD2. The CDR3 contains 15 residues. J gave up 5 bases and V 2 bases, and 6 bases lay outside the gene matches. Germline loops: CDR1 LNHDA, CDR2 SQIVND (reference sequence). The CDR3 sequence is CASSISGGRVETQYF. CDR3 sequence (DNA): TGTGCCAGTAGTATATCTGGCGGGAGGGTGGAGACCCAGTACTTC. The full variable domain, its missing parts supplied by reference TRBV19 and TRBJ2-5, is DGGITQSPKYLFRKEGQNVTLSCEQNLNHDAMYWYRQDPGQGLRLIYYSQIVNDFQKGDIAEGYSVSREKKESFPLTVTSAQKNPTAFYLCASSISGGRVETQYFGPGTRLLVL.

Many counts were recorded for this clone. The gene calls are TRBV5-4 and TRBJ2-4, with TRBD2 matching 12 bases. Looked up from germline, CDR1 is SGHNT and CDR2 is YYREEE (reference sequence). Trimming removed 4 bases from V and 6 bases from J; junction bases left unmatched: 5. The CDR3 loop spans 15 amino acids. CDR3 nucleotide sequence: TGTGCCAGCAGCCACCAGACTAGCGGGAGAAACATTCAGTACTTC. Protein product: CASSHQTSGRNIQYF.

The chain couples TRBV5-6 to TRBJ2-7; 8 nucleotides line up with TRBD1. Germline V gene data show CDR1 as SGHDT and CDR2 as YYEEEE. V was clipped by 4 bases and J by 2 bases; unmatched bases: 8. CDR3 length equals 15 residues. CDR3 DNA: TGTGCCAGCAGCACCGACAGGGGTCCGACCTACGAGCAGTACTTC. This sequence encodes CASSTDRGPTYEQYF.

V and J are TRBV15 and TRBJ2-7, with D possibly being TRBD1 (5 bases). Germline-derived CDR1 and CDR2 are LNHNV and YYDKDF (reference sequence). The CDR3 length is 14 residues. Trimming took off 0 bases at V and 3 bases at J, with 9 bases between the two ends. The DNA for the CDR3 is TGTGCCACCAGCAGAGATCAGGGTAACTACGAGCAGTACTTC. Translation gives CATSRDQGNYEQYF.

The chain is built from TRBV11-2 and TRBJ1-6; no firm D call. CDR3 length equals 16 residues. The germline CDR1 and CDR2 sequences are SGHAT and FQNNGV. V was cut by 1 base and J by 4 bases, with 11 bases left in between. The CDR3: CASSLASTIYNSPLHF. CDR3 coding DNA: TGTGCCAGCAGCTTAGCGTCTACGATATATAATTCACCCCTCCACTTT.